This T cell receptor (beta chain) came from a study of regulatory T cells in long-lasting Graves disease. The study, taken as a whole, reports: TCR diversity was lower in persistent Graves' patients than in newly diagnosed ones.

This CDR3 is built from 14 residues. Trimming removed 2 bases at V and 2 bases at J, with 13 bases between. The V gene's germline CDR1 is DFQATT and CDR2 SNEGSKA (reference sequence). The time point: newly diagnosed GD, antithyroid drugs for less than 3 months. There was RNA extracted from PBMCs, and the TCR library was made from it. Construction of the TCR beta libraries employed iRepertoire HTBI primers in conjunction with Arm-PCR of CDR3 regions. MiXCR was run by TCRdb on the multiplex PCR reads, yielding one entry per CDR3 protein. The data show 350,000 to 500,000 distinct CDR3 sequences, 15% to 20% seen once. Regarding this clonotype: The target antigen is unknown.

The data also belong to a second study, concerning T cells in Graves' hyperthyroidism and ophthalmopathy.

The receptor was isolated from a woman aged 18-29 years with Graves disease. This material consisted of peripheral blood mononuclear cells (PBMCs), taken at new diagnosis, from a patient treated with antithyroid drugs. This chain links TRBV20-1 with TRBJ2-7; no clear D gene. CDR3 DNA sequence: TGCAGTGCTAGACCCGCCAAGATACCCTACGAGCAGTACTTC. This sequence encodes CSARPAKIPYEQYF.